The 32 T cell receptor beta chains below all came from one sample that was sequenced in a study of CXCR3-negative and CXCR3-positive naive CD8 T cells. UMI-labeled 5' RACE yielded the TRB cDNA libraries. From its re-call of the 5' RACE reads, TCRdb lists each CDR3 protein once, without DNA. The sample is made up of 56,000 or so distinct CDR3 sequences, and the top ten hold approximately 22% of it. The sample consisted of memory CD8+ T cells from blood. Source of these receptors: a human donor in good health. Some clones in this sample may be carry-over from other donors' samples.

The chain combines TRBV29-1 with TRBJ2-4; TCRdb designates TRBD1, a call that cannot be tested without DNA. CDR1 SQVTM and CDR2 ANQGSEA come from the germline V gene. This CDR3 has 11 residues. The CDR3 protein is CSVTGGNIQYF.

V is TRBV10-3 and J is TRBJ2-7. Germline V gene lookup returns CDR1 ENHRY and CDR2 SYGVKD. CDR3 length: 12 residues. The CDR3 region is CAITSQDDEQYF.

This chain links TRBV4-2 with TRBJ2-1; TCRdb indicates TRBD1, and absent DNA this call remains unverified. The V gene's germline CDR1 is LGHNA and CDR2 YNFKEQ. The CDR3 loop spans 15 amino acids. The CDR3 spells CASSQGQEDYNEQFF.

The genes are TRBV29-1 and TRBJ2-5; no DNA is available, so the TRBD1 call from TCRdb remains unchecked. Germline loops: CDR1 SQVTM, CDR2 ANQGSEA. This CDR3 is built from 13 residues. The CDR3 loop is CSVTGTGSGTQYF.

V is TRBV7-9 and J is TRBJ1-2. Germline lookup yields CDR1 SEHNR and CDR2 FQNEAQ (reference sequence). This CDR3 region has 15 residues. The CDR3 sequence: CASSLAREDFYGYTF.

CDR3 sequence: CASRGAGETQYF. The chain uses TRBV6-1 and TRBJ2-5; TCRdb's D call of TRBD1 is untestable without DNA. The length of the CDR3 is 12 residues. CDR1 is MNHNS, CDR2 SASEGT, per germline.

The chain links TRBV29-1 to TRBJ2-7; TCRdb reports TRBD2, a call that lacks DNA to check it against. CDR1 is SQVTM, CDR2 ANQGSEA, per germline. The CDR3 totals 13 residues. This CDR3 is CSVESGGAYEQYF.

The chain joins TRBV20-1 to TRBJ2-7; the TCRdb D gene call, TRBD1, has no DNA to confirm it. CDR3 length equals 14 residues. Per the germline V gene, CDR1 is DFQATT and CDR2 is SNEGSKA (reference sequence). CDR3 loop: CSAKGQTGDYEQYF.

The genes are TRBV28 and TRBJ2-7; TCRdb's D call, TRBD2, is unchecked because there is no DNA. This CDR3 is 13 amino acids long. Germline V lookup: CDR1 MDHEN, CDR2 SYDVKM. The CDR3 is CASRREGSYEQYF.

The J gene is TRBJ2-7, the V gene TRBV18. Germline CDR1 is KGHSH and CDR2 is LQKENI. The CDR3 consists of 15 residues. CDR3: CASSPVTGASYEQYF. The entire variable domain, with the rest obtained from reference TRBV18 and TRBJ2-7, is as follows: NAGVMQNPRHLVRRRGQEARLRCSPMKGHSHVYWYRQLPEEGLKFMVYLQKENIIDESGMPKERFSAEFPKEGPSILRIQQVVRGDSAAYFCASSPVTGASYEQYFGPGTRLTVT.

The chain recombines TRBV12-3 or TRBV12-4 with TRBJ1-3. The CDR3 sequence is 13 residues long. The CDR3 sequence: CASSLFPDNTIYF.

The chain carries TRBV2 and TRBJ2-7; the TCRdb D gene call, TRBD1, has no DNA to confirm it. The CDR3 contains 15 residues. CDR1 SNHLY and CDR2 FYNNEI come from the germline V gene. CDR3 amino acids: CASKTGTGDAYEQYF.

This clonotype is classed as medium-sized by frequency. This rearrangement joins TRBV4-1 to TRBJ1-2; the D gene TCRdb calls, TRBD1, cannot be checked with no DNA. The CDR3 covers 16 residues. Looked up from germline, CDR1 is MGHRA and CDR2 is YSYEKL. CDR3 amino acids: CASSHPERQGAGGYTF.

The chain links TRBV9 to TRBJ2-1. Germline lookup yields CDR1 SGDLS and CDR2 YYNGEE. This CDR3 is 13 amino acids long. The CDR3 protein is CASSVARWDEQFF.

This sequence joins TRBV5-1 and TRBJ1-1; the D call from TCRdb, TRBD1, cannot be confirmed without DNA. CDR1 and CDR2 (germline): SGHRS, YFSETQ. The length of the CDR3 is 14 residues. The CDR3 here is CASSFMTGNTEAFF. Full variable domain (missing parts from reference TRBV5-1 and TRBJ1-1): KAGVTQTPRYLIKTRGQQVTLSCSPISGHRSVSWYQQTPGQGLQFLFEYFSETQRNKGNFPGRFSGRQFSNSRSEMNVSTLELGDSALYLCASSFMTGNTEAFFGQGTRLTVV.

CDR3 protein: CAISDPGQTTGELFF. This sequence joins TRBV10-3 and TRBJ2-2; TCRdb's assignment of TRBD1 cannot be checked, as there is no DNA. The germline V gene encodes CDR1 ENHRY and CDR2 SYGVKD. This CDR3 has 15 residues.

The CDR3 loop reads CASTAQGANEQFF. The chain combines TRBV19 with TRBJ2-1; TCRdb selects TRBD1, and the lack of DNA leaves this call unchecked. The CDR3 length is 13 residues. Germline V lookup: CDR1 LNHDA, CDR2 SQIVND (reference sequence). The full variable domain, its missing parts supplied by reference TRBV19 and TRBJ2-1, is DGGITQSPKYLFRKEGQNVTLSCEQNLNHDAMYWYRQDPGQGLRLIYYSQIVNDFQKGDIAEGYSVSREKKESFPLTVTSAQKNPTAFYLCASTAQGANEQFFGPGTRLTVL.

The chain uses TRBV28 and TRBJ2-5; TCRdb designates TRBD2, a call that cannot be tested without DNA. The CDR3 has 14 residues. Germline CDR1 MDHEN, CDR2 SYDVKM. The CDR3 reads CASSQGLFQETQYF.

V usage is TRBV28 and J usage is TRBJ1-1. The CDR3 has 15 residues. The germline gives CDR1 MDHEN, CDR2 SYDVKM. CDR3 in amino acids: CASSIRDLLNTEAFF.

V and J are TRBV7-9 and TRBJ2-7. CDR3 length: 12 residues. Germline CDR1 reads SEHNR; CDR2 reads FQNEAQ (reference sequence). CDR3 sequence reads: CASSLLTYEQYF.

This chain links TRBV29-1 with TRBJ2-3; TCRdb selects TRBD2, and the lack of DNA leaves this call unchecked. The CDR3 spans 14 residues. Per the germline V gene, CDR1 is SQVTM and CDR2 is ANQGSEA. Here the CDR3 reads CSVELLAGADTQYF.

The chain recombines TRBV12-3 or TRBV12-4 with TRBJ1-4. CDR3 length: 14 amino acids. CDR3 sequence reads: CASSLGGTNEKLFF.

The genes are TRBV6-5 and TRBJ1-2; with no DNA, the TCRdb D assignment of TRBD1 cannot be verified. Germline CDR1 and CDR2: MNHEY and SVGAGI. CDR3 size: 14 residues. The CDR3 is CASTIGTGVFGYTF.

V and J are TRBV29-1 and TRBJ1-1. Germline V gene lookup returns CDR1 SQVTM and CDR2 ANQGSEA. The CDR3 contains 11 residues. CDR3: CSVLEGVGAFF.

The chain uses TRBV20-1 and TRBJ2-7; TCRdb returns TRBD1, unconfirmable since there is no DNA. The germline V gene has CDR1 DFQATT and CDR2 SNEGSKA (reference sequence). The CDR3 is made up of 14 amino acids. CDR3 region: CSARVDSRSYEQYF.

The CDR3 sequence: CSVDPGGYRNQETQYF. The V call is TRBV29-1, the J call TRBJ2-5; TCRdb returns TRBD1, unconfirmable since there is no DNA. CDR3 length: 16 residues. The V gene's germline CDR1 is SQVTM and CDR2 ANQGSEA.

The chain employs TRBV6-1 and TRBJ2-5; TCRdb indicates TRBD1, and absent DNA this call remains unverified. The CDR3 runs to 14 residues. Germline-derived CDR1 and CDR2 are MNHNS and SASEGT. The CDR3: CASSGGTGGETQYF.

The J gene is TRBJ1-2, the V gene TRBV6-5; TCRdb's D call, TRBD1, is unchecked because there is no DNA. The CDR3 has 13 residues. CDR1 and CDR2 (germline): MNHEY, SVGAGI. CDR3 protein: CASSAAGRYGYTF.

CDR3: CASTSGAFIQETQYF. V and J are TRBV12-3 or TRBV12-4 and TRBJ2-5; TCRdb proposes TRBD1, but this gene call is untestable without DNA. The CDR3 is made up of 15 amino acids.

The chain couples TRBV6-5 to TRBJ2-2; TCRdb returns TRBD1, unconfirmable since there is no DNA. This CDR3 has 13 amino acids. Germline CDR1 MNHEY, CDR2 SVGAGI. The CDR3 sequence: CASSVTGSGELFF.

This CDR3 reads CSARALLAGDSYEQYF. The chain is built from TRBV20-1 and TRBJ2-7; TCRdb indicates TRBD2, and absent DNA this call remains unverified. Germline loops: CDR1 DFQATT, CDR2 SNEGSKA (reference sequence). This CDR3 has 16 residues.

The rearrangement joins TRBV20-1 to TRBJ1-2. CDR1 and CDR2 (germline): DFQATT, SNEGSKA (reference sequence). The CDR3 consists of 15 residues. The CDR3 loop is CSARDQEPANYGYTF.